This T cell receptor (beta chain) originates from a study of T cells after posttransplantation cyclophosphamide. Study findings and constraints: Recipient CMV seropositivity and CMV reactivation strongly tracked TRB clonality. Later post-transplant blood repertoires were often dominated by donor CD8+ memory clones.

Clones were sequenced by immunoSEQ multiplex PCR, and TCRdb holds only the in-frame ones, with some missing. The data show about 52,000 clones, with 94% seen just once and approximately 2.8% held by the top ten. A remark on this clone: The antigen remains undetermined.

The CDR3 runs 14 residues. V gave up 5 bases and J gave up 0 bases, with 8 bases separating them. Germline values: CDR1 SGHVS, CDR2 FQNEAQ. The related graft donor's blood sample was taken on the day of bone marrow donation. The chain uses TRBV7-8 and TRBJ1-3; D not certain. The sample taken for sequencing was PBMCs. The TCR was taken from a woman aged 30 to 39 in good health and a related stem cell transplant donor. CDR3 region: CASSHGSSGNTIYF. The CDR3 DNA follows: TGTGCCAGCAGCCACGGGAGCTCTGGAAACACCATATATTTT.